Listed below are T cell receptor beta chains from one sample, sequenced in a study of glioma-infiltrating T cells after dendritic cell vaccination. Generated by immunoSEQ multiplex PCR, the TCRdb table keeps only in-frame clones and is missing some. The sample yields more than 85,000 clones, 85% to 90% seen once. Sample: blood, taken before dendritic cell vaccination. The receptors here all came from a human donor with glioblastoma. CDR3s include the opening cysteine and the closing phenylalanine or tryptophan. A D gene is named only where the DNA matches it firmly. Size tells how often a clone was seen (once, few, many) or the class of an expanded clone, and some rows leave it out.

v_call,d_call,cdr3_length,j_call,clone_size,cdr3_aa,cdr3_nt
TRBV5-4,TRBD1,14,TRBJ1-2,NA,CASSLPGGGYGYTF,TGTGCCAGCAGCTTGCCAGGGGGCGGTTATGGCTACACCTTC
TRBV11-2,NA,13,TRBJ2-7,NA,CASSPISPGEQYF,TGTGCCAGCAGCCCCATCTCGCCGGGGGAGCAGTACTTC
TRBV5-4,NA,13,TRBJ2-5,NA,CASSSDFRETQYF,TGTGCCAGCAGCTCGGACTTTCGGGAGACCCAGTACTTC
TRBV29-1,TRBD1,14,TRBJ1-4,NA,CSVGEGGWGEKLFF,TGCAGCGTTGGTGAAGGGGGCTGGGGCGAAAAACTGTTTTTT
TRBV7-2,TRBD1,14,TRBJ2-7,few,CASSIRQGNYEQYF,TGTGCCAGCAGCATAAGACAGGGAAACTACGAGCAGTACTTC
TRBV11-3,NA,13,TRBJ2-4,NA,CASSGLAKNIQYF,TGTGCCAGCTCAGGGCTAGCCAAAAACATTCAGTACTTC
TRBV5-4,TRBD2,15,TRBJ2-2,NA,CASSLAGGRTGELFF,TGTGCCAGCAGCCTAGCGGGGGGACGCACCGGGGAGCTGTTTTTT
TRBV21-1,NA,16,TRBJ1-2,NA,CASSKRTAPRDYGYTF,TGTGCCAGCAGCAAACGGACAGCCCCCAGGGACTATGGCTACACCTTC
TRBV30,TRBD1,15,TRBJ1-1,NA,CAWRHRGQGNTEAFF,TGTGCCTGGAGACATCGGGGACAGGGGAACACTGAAGCTTTCTTT
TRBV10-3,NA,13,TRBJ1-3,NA,CAIKGLGGNTIYF,TGTGCCATCAAGGGACTGGGGGGAAACACCATATATTTT
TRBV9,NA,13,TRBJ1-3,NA,CASSLYSGNTIYF,TGTGCCAGCAGCCTCTACTCTGGAAACACCATATATTTT
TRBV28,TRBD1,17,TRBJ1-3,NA,CASTGHGQGGWGNTIYF,TGTGCCAGCACGGGTCACGGACAGGGTGGTTGGGGAAACACCATATATTTT
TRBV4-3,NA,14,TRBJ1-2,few,CASSHLGADDGYTF,TGCGCCAGCAGCCACCTGGGAGCAGACGATGGCTACACCTTC
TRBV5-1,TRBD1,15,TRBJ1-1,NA,CASSPRVTGGTEAFF,TGCGCCAGCAGCCCTCGAGTGACAGGGGGCACTGAAGCTTTCTTT
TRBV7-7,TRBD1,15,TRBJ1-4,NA,CASSLTGSANEKLFF,TGTGCTAGCAGCTTGACAGGGTCCGCTAATGAAAAACTGTTTTTT
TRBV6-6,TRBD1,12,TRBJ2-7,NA,CASTDRAYEQYF,TGTGCCAGCACGGACAGGGCCTACGAGCAGTACTTC
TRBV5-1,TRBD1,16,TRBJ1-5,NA,CASSPGTGWGYQPQHF,TGCGCCAGCAGCCCTGGGACAGGGTGGGGGTATCAGCCCCAGCATTTT
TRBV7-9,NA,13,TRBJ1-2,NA,CASSLGTHGGYTF,TGTGCCAGCAGCTTAGGAACCCACGGGGGGTACACCTTC
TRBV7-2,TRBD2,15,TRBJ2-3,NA,CASSSSGGAIDTQYF,TGTGCCAGCAGCTCAAGCGGGGGGGCCATAGATACGCAGTATTTT
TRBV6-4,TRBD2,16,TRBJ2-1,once,CASSDMASGYPNEQFF,TGTGCCAGCAGTGACATGGCTAGCGGATACCCGAATGAGCAGTTCTTC
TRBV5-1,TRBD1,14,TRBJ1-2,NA,CASSLTGELDGYTF,TGCGCCAGCAGCTTGACAGGGGAGTTGGATGGCTACACCTTC
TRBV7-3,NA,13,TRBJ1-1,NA,CASSSRRGTEAFF,TGTGCCAGCAGTTCCAGACGGGGCACTGAAGCTTTCTTT
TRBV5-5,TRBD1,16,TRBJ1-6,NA,CASNSGPDRGLSPLHF,TGTGCCAGCAACTCCGGGCCGGACAGGGGTCTTTCACCCCTCCACTTT
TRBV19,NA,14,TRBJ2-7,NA,CATRPAGSPYEQYF,TGTGCCACTAGACCGGCAGGCAGCCCCTACGAGCAGTACTTC
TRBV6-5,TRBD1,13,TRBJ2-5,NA,CASSGTDQETQYF,TGTGCCAGCAGTGGGACAGACCAAGAGACCCAGTACTTC
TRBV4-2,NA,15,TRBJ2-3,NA,CASSQEGGVADTQYF,TGTGCCAGCAGCCAAGAAGGGGGAGTCGCAGATACGCAGTATTTT
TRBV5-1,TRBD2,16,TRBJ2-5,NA,CASSSELAGGRETQYF,TGCGCCAGCAGCTCCGAACTAGCGGGAGGTAGAGAGACCCAGTACTTC
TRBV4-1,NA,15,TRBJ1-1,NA,CASSQPTGRVSEAFF,TGCGCCAGCAGCCAGCCTACAGGGAGAGTATCTGAAGCTTTCTTT
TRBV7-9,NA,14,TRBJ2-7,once,CASSFMTDSYEQYF,TGTGCCAGCAGCTTCATGACAGATTCCTACGAGCAGTACTTC
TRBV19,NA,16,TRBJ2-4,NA,CASERKGRGEKNIQYF,TGTGCCAGTGAGAGGAAGGGCAGGGGGGAGAAAAACATTCAGTACTTC
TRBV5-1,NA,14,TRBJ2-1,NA,CASSPVGPYNEQFF,TGCGCCAGCAGCCCTGTGGGGCCCTACAATGAGCAGTTCTTC
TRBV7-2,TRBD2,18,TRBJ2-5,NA,CASSLEGWASGNQETQYF,TGTGCCAGCAGCTTAGAAGGATGGGCTAGCGGAAACCAAGAGACCCAGTACTTC
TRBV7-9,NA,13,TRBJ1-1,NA,CASSPDKNTEAFF,TGTGCCAGCAGTCCGGACAAGAACACTGAAGCTTTCTTT
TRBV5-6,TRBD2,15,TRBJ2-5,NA,CASRPSGRAGETQYF,TGTGCCAGCAGACCTAGCGGGAGGGCTGGGGAGACCCAGTACTTC
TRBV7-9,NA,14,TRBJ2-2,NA,CASSLGTASRELFF,TGTGCCAGCAGCTTAGGGACAGCCTCCCGGGAGCTGTTTTTT
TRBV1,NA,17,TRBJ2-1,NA,CTSSQDGLRTNYNEQFF,TGCACCAGCAGCCAAGATGGGTTGAGGACAAATTACAATGAGCAGTTCTTC
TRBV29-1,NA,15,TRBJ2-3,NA,CSVARGPEGTDTQYF,TGCAGCGTTGCCCGGGGTCCCGAGGGCACAGATACGCAGTATTTT
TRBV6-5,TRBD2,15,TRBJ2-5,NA,CASKSLAGVRETQYF,TGTGCCAGCAAGTCACTAGCGGGAGTACGAGAGACCCAGTACTTC
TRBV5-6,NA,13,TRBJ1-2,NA,CASSLGQYYGYTF,TGTGCCAGCAGCTTAGGACAGTACTATGGCTACACCTTC
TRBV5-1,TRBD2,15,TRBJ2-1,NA,CASNSQPREGLPRFF,TGCGCCAGTAACTCCCAACCTCGGGAGGGCCTTCCACGGTTCTTC
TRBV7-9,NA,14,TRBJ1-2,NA,CASSLGAIYYGYTF,TGTGCCAGCAGCTTAGGGGCAATCTACTATGGCTACACCTTC
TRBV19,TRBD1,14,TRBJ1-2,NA,CASRREGQSLSYTF,TGTGCCAGTAGGCGAGAGGGACAGTCCCTTAGCTACACCTTC
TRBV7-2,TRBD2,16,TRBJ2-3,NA,CASSLLSGSSLDTQYF,TGTGCCAGCAGCTTATTGAGCGGGAGTAGTTTAGATACGCAGTATTTT
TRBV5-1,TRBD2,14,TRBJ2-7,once,CASSLTGGDYEQYF,TGCGCCAGCAGCTTGACGGGAGGGGACTACGAGCAGTACTTC
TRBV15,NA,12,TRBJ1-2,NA,CATSRESYGYTF,TGTGCCACCAGCAGAGAGAGCTATGGCTACACCTTC
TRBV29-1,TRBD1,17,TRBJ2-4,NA,CSVAGQGMVGAKNIQYF,TGCAGCGTGGCCGGACAGGGAATGGTTGGGGCCAAAAACATTCAGTACTTC
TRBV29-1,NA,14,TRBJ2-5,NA,CSVGTRGGVETQYF,TGCAGCGTTGGGACTAGAGGGGGGGTAGAGACCCAGTACTTC
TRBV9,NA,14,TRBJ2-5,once,CASSVEDTRETQYF,TGTGCCAGCAGCGTAGAGGACACTCGAGAGACCCAGTACTTC
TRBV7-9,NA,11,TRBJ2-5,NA,CASSSGETQYF,TGTGCCAGCAGCTCCGGAGAGACCCAGTACTTC